This T cell receptor beta chain emerged from a study (dated by TCRdb to 2013 to 2016). About the study as a whole: The study examined whether tumor-infiltrating Tregs in breast cancer are drawn from blood Tregs or arise in situ by conversion from other CD4+ T cell subsets. Broad study findings and their caveats: Validation in the larger cohort was restricted to a single TCR beta V-J rearrangement rather than whole repertoires. In terms of TCR gene usage, tumor memory CD4+ T cells clustered together with blood and lymph node memory CD4+ cells, as well as with lymph node naive CD4+ cells. Tumor-infiltrating Treg TCR alpha and beta sequences overlapped most with tumor naive CD4+ T cells, then with blood naive CD4+ T cells.

The Miltenyi Naive CD4+ T Cell Isolation kit was used to purify naive CD4+ T cells, and Tregs were depleted with CD25 microbeads. Tregs, naive and memory CD4+ T cells from tumor, blood and ipsilateral draining lymph nodes of a few breast cancer patients underwent full-length TCR alpha and beta sequencing. Tumor tissue and lymph nodes obtained by ipsilateral axillary dissection were perfused with PBS, cut into small pieces and digested using collagenase I and hyaluronidase. Sorted cell populations were confirmed by FACS to exceed 90% purity. As for this clonotype: Its antigen remains undetermined. Qualities for individual bases were not recorded, and no much larger clone is one base off.

Full-length TCR variable regions were amplified by 5' RACE PCR using constant-region reverse primers, and then by semi-nested PCR using Nested Universal Primer A. Using the ReliaPrep RNA Cell Miniprep System, total RNA was extracted, and the SMARTer RACE 5'/3' Kit was then used to reverse transcribe the RNA into 5'RACE-ready cDNA. Multiplex adaptors were used to barcode the full-length TCR alpha and beta libraries, which were then sequenced on an Illumina MiSeq. As for the authors' bioinformatics: For each of nine subset-tissue groups, sequencing data from the five patients were pooled, and the groups were then compared using unsupervised clustering of TCR gene usage. Repertoire similarity was calculated with the Morisita-Horn index, weighting shared sequences by their contribution to each repertoire. TCRdb passed the public sequencing reads through fastp at Q25 and MiXCR, retaining productive beta sequences. Each CDR3 protein appears once, grouped with its most common genes and DNA. V and J calls and clone size were set by TCRdb, not the authors. For this sample the table gives 40,000 to 65,000 distinct CDR3 sequences, of which roughly 22% were detected only once. 3% to 4% of the sample rests with the top ten.

After removal of 1 base from V and 7 bases from J, the junction retains 5 bases not matched to a gene. The germline V gene (reference sequence) provides CDR1 SGHNT and CDR2 YYREEE. Taken from cysteine to phenylalanine, the CDR3 has 15 residues. Of the read, only the CDR3 DNA is kept; its 45 bases are in frame from base 1. Recombination linked TRBV5-4 to TRBJ2-1; 10 bases in between match TRBD2. The clonotype originates from a female donor with breast cancer. Material for sequencing was tumor-infiltrating naive CD4+ T cells sorted from the breast tumor. The cell subset or site label here, explained by the study, means: naive CD4+ T cells, CD4+CD45RA+CD25-. The CDR3 protein is CASSLSGRATNEQFF. In nucleotide form, the sequence is TGTGCCAGCAGCTTGAGCGGGAGGGCCACAAATGAGCAGTTCTTC.